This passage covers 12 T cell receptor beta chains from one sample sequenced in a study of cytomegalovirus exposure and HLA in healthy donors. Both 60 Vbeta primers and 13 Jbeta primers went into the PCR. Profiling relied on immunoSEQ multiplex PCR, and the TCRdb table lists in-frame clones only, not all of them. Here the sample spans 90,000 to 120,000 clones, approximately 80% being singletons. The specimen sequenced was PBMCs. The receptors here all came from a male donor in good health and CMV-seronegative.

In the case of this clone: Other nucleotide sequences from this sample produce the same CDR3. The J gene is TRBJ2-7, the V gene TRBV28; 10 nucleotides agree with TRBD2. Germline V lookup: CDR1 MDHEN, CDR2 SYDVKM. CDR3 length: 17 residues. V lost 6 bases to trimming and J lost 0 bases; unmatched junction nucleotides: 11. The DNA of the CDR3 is TGTGCCAGCAGCGGGGGTGTACTAGCGGGAAGCTCCTACGAGCAGTACTTC. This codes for CASSGGVLAGSSYEQYF.

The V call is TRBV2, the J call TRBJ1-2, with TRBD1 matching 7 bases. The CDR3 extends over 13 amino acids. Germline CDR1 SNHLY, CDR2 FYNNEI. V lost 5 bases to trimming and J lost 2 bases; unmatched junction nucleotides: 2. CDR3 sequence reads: CASSLTGNYGYTF. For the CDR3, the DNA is TGTGCCAGCAGTCTGACAGGGAACTATGGCTACACCTTC.

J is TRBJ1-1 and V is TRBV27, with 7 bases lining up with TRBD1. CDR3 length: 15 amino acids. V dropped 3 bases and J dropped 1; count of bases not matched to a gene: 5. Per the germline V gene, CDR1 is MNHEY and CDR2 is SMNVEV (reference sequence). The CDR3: CASSLTGMSNTEAFF. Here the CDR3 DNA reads TGTGCCAGCAGTTTGACAGGGATGTCGAACACTGAAGCTTTCTTT.

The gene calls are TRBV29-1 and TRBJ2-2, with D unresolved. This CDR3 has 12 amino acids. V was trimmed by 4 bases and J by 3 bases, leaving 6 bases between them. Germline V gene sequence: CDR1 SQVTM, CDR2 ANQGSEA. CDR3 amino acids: CSVGTHTGELFF. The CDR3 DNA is TGCAGCGTTGGAACTCACACCGGGGAGCTGTTTTTT.

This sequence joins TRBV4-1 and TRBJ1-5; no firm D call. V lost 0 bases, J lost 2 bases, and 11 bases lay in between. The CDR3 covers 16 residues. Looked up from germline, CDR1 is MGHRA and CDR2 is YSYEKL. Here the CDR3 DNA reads TGCGCCAGCAGCCAAGATCTACCTAGCGGCAATCAGCCCCAGCATTTT. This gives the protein CASSQDLPSGNQPQHF.

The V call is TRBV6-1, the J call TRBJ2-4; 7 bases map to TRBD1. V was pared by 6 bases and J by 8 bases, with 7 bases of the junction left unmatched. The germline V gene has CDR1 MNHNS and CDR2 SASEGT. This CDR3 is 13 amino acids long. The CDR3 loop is CASSHRTGDIQYF. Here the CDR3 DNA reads TGTGCCAGCAGCCACAGGACAGGCGACATTCAGTACTTC.

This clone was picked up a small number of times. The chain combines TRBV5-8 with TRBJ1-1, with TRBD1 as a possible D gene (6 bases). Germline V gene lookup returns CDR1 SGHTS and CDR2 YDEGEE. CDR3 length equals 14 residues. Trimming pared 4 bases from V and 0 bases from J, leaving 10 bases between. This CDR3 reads CASSTGQLNTEAFF. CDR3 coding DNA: TGTGCCAGCAGCACCGGACAGTTGAACACTGAAGCTTTCTTT.

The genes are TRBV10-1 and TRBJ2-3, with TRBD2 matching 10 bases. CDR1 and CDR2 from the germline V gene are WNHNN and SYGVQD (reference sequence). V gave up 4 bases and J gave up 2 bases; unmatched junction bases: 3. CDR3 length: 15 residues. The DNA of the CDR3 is TGCGCCAGCAGTGTGACTAGCGGGTTCACAGATACGCAGTATTTT. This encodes CASSVTSGFTDTQYF.

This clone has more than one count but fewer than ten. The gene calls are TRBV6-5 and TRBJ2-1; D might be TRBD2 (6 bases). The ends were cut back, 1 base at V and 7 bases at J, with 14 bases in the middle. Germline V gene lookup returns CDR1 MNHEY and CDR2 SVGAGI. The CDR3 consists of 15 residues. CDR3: CASSYLGLRLNEQFF. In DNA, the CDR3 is TGTGCCAGCAGTTACTTGGGACTTCGCTTGAATGAGCAGTTCTTC.

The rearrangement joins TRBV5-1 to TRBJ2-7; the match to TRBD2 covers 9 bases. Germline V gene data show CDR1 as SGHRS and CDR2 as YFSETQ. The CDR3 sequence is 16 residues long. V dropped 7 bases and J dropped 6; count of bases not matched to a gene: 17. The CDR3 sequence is CASQLAGSSSAPEQYF. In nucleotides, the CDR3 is TGCGCCAGCCAACTAGCGGGCAGCTCATCTGCTCCCGAGCAGTACTTC.

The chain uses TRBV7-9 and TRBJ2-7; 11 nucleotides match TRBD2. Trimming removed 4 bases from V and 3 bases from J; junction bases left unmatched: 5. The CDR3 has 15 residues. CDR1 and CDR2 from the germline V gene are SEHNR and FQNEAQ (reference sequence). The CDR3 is CASSSLAGVLYEQYF. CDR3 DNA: TGTGCCAGCAGCTCACTAGCGGGAGTCCTCTACGAGCAGTACTTC.

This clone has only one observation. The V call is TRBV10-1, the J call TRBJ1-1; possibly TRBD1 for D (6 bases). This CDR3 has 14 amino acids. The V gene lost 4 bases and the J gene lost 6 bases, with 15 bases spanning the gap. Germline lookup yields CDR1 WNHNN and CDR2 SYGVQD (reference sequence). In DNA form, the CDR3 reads TGCGCCAGCAGTGGAGCGGGGGCGAAGGCTGAAGCTTTCTTT. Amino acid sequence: CASSGAGAKAEAFF.